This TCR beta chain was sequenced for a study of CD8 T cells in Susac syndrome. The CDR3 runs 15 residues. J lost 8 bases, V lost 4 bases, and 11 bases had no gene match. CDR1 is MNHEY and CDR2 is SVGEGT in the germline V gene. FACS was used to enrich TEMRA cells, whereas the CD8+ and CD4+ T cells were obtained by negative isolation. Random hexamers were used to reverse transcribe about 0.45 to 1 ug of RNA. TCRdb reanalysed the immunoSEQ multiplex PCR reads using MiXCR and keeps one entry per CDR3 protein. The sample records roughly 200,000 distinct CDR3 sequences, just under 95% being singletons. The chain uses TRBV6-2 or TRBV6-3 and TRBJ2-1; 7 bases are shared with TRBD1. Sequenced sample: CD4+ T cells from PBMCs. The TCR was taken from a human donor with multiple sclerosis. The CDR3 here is CASSFQQGVVHEQFF. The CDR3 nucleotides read TGTGCCAGCAGTTTCCAGCAGGGGGTTGTGCATGAGCAGTTCTTC.